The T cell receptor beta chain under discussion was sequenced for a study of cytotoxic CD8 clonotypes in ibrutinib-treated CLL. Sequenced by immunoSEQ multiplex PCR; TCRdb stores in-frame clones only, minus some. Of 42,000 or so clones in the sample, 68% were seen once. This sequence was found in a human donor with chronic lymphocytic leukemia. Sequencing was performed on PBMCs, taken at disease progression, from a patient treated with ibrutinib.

CDR3 sequence: CASSTLATYNEQFF. The CDR3 bases are TGTGCCAGCAGCACACTAGCCACCTACAATGAGCAGTTCTTC. The V gene is TRBV27, the J gene TRBJ2-1; D possibly corresponds to TRBD2 (6 bases). CDR3 length equals 14 residues. V was trimmed by 6 bases and J by 2 bases, leaving 11 bases between them. CDR1 and CDR2 (germline): MNHEY, SMNVEV (reference sequence).